This TCR beta chain was recorded in a study of T cell repertoires in cytomegalovirus infection (dated by TCRdb to about 2019). Concerning the study at large: Donor HLA type was relevant to the analysis, because carriage of CMV infection together with the matching HLA type was indicated by public TCR beta signatures. Study-level results and caveats: The ex vivo response was dominated by HLA-C-restricted CMV-specific TCR beta clonotypes, which also provided the single most frequent clonotype in two of eight donors. Cumulative frequency of public TCR beta family members discriminated carriers of CMV infection plus the relevant HLA type in this cohort and an independent roughly 340-donor cohort.

The sequencer was an Illumina HiSeq 1500. TCRdb took the public reads, trimmed them with fastp at Q25, ran MiXCR for clone calling and kept in-frame beta chains. Each CDR3 protein gets just one entry, which takes the most common genes and DNA from the rows behind it. The sample contains a few hundred thousand distinct CDR3 sequences, more than 9% of them found a single time. The top ten clonotypes cover 4.3% of the sample. The CDR1 and CDR2 encoded by the germline V gene are MDHEN and SYDVKM. The CDR3 goes from the cysteine to the phenylalanine over 14 residues. Only the CDR3 part of the read is kept: 42 bases, read in frame from the first base. V and J lose 8 bases and 5 bases, and a span of 16 bases separates them. This clonotype was picked up a small number of times. Its antigen specificity is not known. It has no much larger one-base neighbor in the sample; base qualities were not kept.

The rearranged chain carries TRBV28 and TRBJ1-5; a weak D assignment points to TRBD1 (5 bases agree). The source is a human donor in good health (CMV status not recorded). Some clones in this sample may be carry-over from other donors' samples. Sequences were obtained from PBMCs. Here is the DNA: TGTGCCAGCGGGATCGGACACCTCGATCAGCCCCAGCATTTT. It codes for CASGIGHLDQPQHF.